The 26 T cell receptor beta chains below all came from one sample that was sequenced in a study of cytomegalovirus exposure and HLA in healthy donors. Profiling relied on immunoSEQ multiplex PCR, and the TCRdb table lists in-frame clones only, not all of them. The repertoire consists of 100,000 to 120,000 clones, with around 87% occurring once and the leading ten covering 4%. Sequenced: PBMCs. The receptors come from a woman aged 18-29 years in good health and CMV-seropositive.

The rearrangement links TRBV28 to TRBJ1-2, with D possibly matching TRBD1 (5 bases). V lost 10 bases, J lost 1 base, and 16 bases lay in between. The V gene's germline CDR1 is MDHEN and CDR2 SYDVKM. This CDR3 contains 14 residues. CDR3 sequence reads: CAIQASLGNYGYTF. As DNA, the CDR3 is TGTGCCATACAGGCTTCCCTGGGTAACTATGGCTACACCTTC.

This clone came up a few times. The chain uses TRBV28 and TRBJ2-4; 7 bases align to TRBD1. CDR3 length: 14 amino acids. V was pared by 4 bases and J by 9 bases, with 9 bases of the junction left unmatched. From germline, CDR1 is MDHEN and CDR2 SYDVKM. CDR3 sequence reads: CASSSLQGIVIQYF. The CDR3, as DNA: TGTGCCAGCAGTTCTCTACAGGGGATCGTCATTCAGTACTTC.

The rearrangement joins TRBV7-6 to TRBJ2-7; 7 nucleotides match TRBD1. From germline, CDR1 is SGHVS and CDR2 FNYEAQ. The CDR3 totals 15 residues. J lost 0 bases, V lost 3 bases, and 5 bases had no gene match. The CDR3 nucleotides read TGTGCCAGCAGCTTGTATGGGGACAGCTCCTACGAGCAGTACTTC. This translates into CASSLYGDSSYEQYF.

The chain carries TRBV7-9 and TRBJ2-2; D perhaps matches TRBD2 (5 bases). This CDR3 contains 14 residues. In germline, CDR1 is SEHNR, CDR2 FQNEAQ (reference sequence). V dropped 4 bases and J dropped 2 bases, with 8 bases sitting between them. The CDR3 loop reads CASSWRVNTGELFF. Written as DNA, the CDR3 is TGTGCCAGCAGCTGGCGGGTAAACACCGGGGAGCTGTTTTTT.

The chain recombines TRBV6-6 with TRBJ1-1; no clear D gene. Germline-derived CDR1 and CDR2 are MNHNY and SVGAGI (reference sequence). V lost 5 bases, J lost 4 bases, and 8 bases lay in between. This CDR3 comprises 12 residues. The CDR3 sequence: CASSRVSTEAFF. CDR3 bases: TGTGCCAGCAGTCGGGTAAGCACTGAAGCTTTCTTT.

V usage is TRBV5-1 and J usage is TRBJ1-2; no definite D call. This CDR3 has 12 amino acids. Trimming took off 1 base at V and 6 bases at J, with 7 bases between the two ends. The germline gives CDR1 SGHRS, CDR2 YFSETQ. The CDR3 DNA is TGCGCCAGCAGCTTGTCGGGTGATGGCTACACCTTC. Protein sequence: CASSLSGDGYTF.

The CDR3 nucleotides read TGTGCCAGCAGCTCTCCCACCGGGACAGGCGTTATTGGTGGAAACACCATATATTTT. Translated, it gives CASSSPTGTGVIGGNTIYF. The chain couples TRBV7-9 to TRBJ1-3; 8 nucleotides align to TRBD1. The V gene's germline CDR1 is SEHNR and CDR2 FQNEAQ (reference sequence). The CDR3 is 19 amino acids. Trimming at V came to 4 bases and at J to 3 bases, leaving 17 bases not matched to a gene.

The genes are TRBV28 and TRBJ2-3; maybe TRBD2 (5 bases). The CDR3 extends over 14 amino acids. Germline V gene lookup returns CDR1 MDHEN and CDR2 SYDVKM. Deletions cut 11 bases from V and 1 base from J, with 16 bases between. The CDR3 spells CAHGVAWGTDTQYF. In DNA, the CDR3 is TGTGCCCATGGAGTAGCGTGGGGCACAGATACGCAGTATTTT.

The chain recombines TRBV19 with TRBJ1-2; the match to TRBD1 covers 12 bases. Germline V gives CDR1 LNHDA, CDR2 SQIVND (reference sequence). The CDR3 is 15 residues long. The trim removed 5 bases at V and 8 bases at J, leaving 9 bases unmatched. CDR3 sequence reads: CASSSGQGASWGYTF. The DNA for the CDR3 is TGTGCCAGTAGTTCGGGACAGGGGGCCTCCTGGGGCTACACCTTC.

This chain links TRBV11-3 with TRBJ2-5; a possible D gene is TRBD2 (6 bases). Germline CDR1 is SGHNT and CDR2 is YENEEA. This CDR3 is built from 15 residues. Trimming removed 6 bases from V and 3 bases from J, with 17 bases in between. This chain's CDR3 is CASSYDNGGKETQYF. CDR3 nucleotide sequence: TGTGCCAGCAGTTACGATAATGGGGGGAAAGAGACCCAGTACTTC.

V is TRBV6-1 and J is TRBJ2-3, with TRBD2 matching 10 bases. J was trimmed by 4 bases and V by 5 bases; bases with no gene match: 6. Germline CDR1 and CDR2: MNHNS and SASEGT. There are 15 residues in the CDR3. The CDR3 bases are TGTGCCAGCAGTAGCGGGGGGGCAGGGGCAGATACGCAGTATTTT. Translation: CASSSGGAGADTQYF.

The chain recombines TRBV5-1 with TRBJ1-6; weak D call: TRBD1 (5 bases). V was trimmed by 3 bases and J by 4 bases, leaving 14 bases between them. CDR3 length equals 16 residues. CDR1 and CDR2 (germline): SGHRS, YFSETQ. In nucleotides, the CDR3 is TGCGCCAGCAGCTCACTAACGGGGACTTATAATTCACCCCTCCACTTT. Its protein product is CASSSLTGTYNSPLHF.

The V call is TRBV30, the J call TRBJ1-3, with TRBD1 as a possible D gene (5 bases). The germline V and J ends were trimmed by 4 bases and 0 bases, with 16 bases remaining between them. The CDR3 loop spans 16 amino acids. The germline V gene has CDR1 GTSNPN and CDR2 SVGIG (reference sequence). CDR3 sequence (DNA): TGTGCCTGGAAGCGAAGGGGCTCCCACTCTGGAAACACCATATATTTT. Translating gives CAWKRRGSHSGNTIYF.

The CDR3 here is CASSITSGGRSEQFF. In nucleotides, the CDR3 is TGTGCCAGCAGTATAACTAGCGGGGGGCGGAGTGAGCAGTTCTTC. This chain connects TRBV27 to TRBJ2-1; 12 bases are a match to TRBD2. Trimming cost V 5 bases and J 9 bases; bases outside gene matches: 8. The CDR3 is 15 residues long. Germline V gene lookup returns CDR1 MNHEY and CDR2 SMNVEV (reference sequence).

The chain is built from TRBV6-1 and TRBJ1-4; tentative D call: TRBD1 (6 bases). The CDR3 spans 14 residues. In germline, CDR1 is MNHNS, CDR2 SASEGT. The V end was cut by 8 bases, the J end by 7 bases, with 17 bases between. The CDR3 loop reads CASRGGSRAEKLFF. The CDR3 DNA reads as TGTGCCAGCCGGGGGGGCTCTCGGGCTGAAAAACTGTTTTTT.

The chain uses TRBV28 and TRBJ2-2; 7 bases are shared with TRBD2. The ends lost 6 bases at V and 5 bases at J; junction bases unmatched: 12. Germline V gene lookup returns CDR1 MDHEN and CDR2 SYDVKM. The CDR3 has 16 residues. The CDR3 nucleotides read TGTGCCAGCAGCCGAAAAACCGGGACTAAAACCGGGGAGCTGTTTTTT. Amino acids: CASSRKTGTKTGELFF.

The J gene is TRBJ2-5, the V gene TRBV5-1, with 11 positions matching TRBD2. This CDR3 has 15 residues. The trim removed 0 bases at V and 3 bases at J, leaving 1 base unmatched. The germline gives CDR1 SGHRS, CDR2 YFSETQ. Here the CDR3 DNA reads TGCGCCAGCAGCTTGGCTAGCGGGGGGAAAGAGACCCAGTACTTC. Protein: CASSLASGGKETQYF.

J is TRBJ1-1 and V is TRBV11-3; maybe TRBD1 (6 bases). V was clipped by 4 bases and J by 0 bases, with 12 bases between them. Per germline, CDR1 SGHNT and CDR2 YENEEA. The CDR3 has 15 residues. This chain's CDR3 is CASSSGQLLNTEAFF. The CDR3 nucleotides are TGTGCCAGCAGCTCCGGACAGCTTCTGAACACTGAAGCTTTCTTT.

CDR3 DNA: TGTGCCAGCAGCGTCCATACAGCCTCGACCTACGAGCAGTACTTC. It specifies CASSVHTASTYEQYF. The rearrangement uses TRBV9 and TRBJ2-7, with D unclear. This CDR3 region has 15 residues. V shed 2 bases and J shed 2 bases, with 14 bases lying between them. Germline loops: CDR1 SGDLS, CDR2 YYNGEE.

The chain links TRBV9 to TRBJ2-7; 7 nucleotides line up with TRBD1. Unmatched junction bases numbered 15, after V lost 0 bases and J lost 3 bases. In germline, CDR1 is SGDLS, CDR2 YYNGEE. The CDR3 is 18 residues long. CDR3 loop: CASSVAPSLTGSLYEQYF. DNA of the CDR3: TGTGCCAGCAGCGTAGCTCCGTCTTTGACAGGGAGTCTCTACGAGCAGTACTTC.

This clone was detected once. The chain couples TRBV27 to TRBJ1-1; maybe TRBD1 (6 bases). The CDR3 contains 16 residues. V was trimmed by 6 bases and J by 0 bases, leaving 17 bases between them. Germline-derived CDR1 and CDR2 are MNHEY and SMNVEV (reference sequence). The chain's CDR3 is CASSPKTQGLNTEAFF. The CDR3 DNA sequence: TGTGCCAGCAGCCCTAAAACTCAGGGGTTGAACACTGAAGCTTTCTTT.

V gene TRBV7-2 combines with J gene TRBJ2-1, with a possible D match to TRBD2 (6 bases). This CDR3 has 14 residues. Germline V gene data show CDR1 as SGHTA and CDR2 as FQGNSA. Between the trimmed V and J ends, which lost 1 base and 8 bases, there was a span of 12 bases. The CDR3 bases are TGTGCCAGCAGCTTAGGATGGGAGCGGGATGAGCAGTTCTTC. It specifies CASSLGWERDEQFF.

This clone was seen once. V and J are TRBV7-9 and TRBJ2-7; D perhaps matches TRBD1 (6 bases). The CDR3 contains 16 residues. CDR1 and CDR2 (germline): SEHNR, FQNEAQ (reference sequence). V lost 1 base and J lost 3, with 16 bases in between. CDR3 in DNA: TGTGCCAGCAGCTTAGAGGTTTTGGGGGCGGGCTACGAGCAGTACTTC. Its protein is CASSLEVLGAGYEQYF.

The rearrangement links TRBV2 to TRBJ1-2; 7 bases align to TRBD1. The CDR3 sequence is 15 residues long. Germline CDR1 is SNHLY and CDR2 is FYNNEI. V gave up 3 bases and J gave up 2 bases; unmatched junction bases: 6. CDR3 amino acids: CASSESAGGNYGYTF. The CDR3 nucleotides read TGTGCCAGCAGTGAGTCAGCAGGGGGGAACTATGGCTACACCTTC.

As to this clone: Germline and junction disagree at one end, which may indicate a read error. The gene calls are TRBV7-2 and TRBJ2-7, with TRBD2 matching over 12 bases. CDR1 is SGHTA, CDR2 FQGNSA, per germline. The CDR3 consists of 15 residues. The CDR3 nucleotides read TGTGCCAGCAGCCTAGCGGGGGGGCCGTCCTACGAGCAGTACTTC. This translates into CASSLAGGPSYEQYF.

This clone showed up just once. This chain links TRBV7-9 with TRBJ1-1; tentatively, D is TRBD1 (6 bases). The V gene's germline CDR1 is SEHNR and CDR2 FQNEAQ (reference sequence). The CDR3 totals 13 residues. V was shortened by 4 bases and J by 6 bases, with 12 bases between the two germline ends. The CDR3 bases are TGTGCCAGCAGCTGGCGACAGGAGGCTGAAGCTTTCTTT. Amino acids: CASSWRQEAEAFF.